What follows is one T cell receptor (beta chain) and its context. The antigen remains unidentified. This sample is part of a study of CD8 T cells in ankylosing spondylitis. General study results and limits: Blood from ankylosing spondylitis patients appeared to carry a characteristic roughly eight-variant TCR beta motif. Disease-linked clones reportedly showed significant enrichment in matched ankylosing spondylitis synovial fluid.

CDR3 length: 17 amino acids. Trimming at V came to 0 bases and at J to 1 base, leaving 5 bases not matched to a gene. Germline CDR1 reads SGDLS; CDR2 reads YYNGEE. As the method for making TCR beta libraries, quantitative 5'-RACE with molecular barcodes was used. TCRdb used MiXCR to reprocess the 5' RACE reads, holding one entry per CDR3 protein. The data show under 850,000 distinct CDR3 sequences, around a fifth seen once. The chain combines TRBV9 with TRBJ2-1; TRBD2 matches 9 bases. The clonotype originates from a male donor with ankylosing spondylitis. Input material: blood, either unsorted or a sorted T cell fraction (not recorded which). The CDR3 is CASSVDSGGASYNEQFF. The CDR3 DNA reads as TGTGCCAGCAGCGTAGATAGCGGGGGAGCTTCCTACAATGAGCAGTTCTTC.